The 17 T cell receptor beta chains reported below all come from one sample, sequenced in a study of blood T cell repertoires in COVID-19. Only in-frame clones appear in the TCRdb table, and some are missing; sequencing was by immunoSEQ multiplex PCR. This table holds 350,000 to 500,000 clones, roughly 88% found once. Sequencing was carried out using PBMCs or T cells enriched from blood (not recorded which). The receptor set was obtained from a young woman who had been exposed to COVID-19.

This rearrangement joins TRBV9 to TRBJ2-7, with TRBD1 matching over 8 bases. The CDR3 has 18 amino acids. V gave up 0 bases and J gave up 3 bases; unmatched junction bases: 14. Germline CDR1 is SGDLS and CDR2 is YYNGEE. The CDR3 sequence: CASSVEGGIRTGLYEQYF. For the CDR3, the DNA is TGTGCCAGCAGCGTAGAAGGAGGGATAAGGACAGGGCTCTACGAGCAGTACTTC.

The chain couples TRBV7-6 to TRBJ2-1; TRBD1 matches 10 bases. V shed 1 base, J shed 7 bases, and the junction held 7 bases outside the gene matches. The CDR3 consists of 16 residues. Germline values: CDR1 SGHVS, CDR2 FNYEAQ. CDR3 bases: TGTGCCAGCAGCTTAGGGGGGACAGGGGATACAAATGAGCAGTTCTTC. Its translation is CASSLGGTGDTNEQFF.

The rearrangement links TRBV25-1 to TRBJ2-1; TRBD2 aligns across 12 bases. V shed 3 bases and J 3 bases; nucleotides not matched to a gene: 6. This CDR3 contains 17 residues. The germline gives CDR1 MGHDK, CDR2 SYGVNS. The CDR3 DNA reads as TGTGCCAGCAGTGAGCTAGCGGGAGGGCCAGGCTACAATGAGCAGTTCTTC. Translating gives CASSELAGGPGYNEQFF.

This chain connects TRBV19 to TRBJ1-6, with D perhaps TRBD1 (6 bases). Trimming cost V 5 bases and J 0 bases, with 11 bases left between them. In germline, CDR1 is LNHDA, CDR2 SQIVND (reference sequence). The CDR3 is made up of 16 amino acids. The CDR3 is CASSFTGSSYNSPLHF. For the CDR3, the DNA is TGTGCCAGTAGTTTCACAGGGAGCTCCTATAATTCACCCCTCCACTTT. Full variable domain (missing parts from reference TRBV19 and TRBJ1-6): DGGITQSPKYLFRKEGQNVTLSCEQNLNHDAMYWYRQDPGQGLRLIYYSQIVNDFQKGDIAEGYSVSREKKESFPLTVTSAQKNPTAFYLCASSFTGSSYNSPLHFGNGTRLTVT.

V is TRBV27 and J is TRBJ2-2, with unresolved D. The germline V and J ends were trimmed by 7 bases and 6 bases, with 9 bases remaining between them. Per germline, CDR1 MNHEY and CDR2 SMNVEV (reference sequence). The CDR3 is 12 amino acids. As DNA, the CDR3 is TGTGCCAGCATGGCAGGCCCCGGGGAGCTGTTTTTT. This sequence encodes CASMAGPGELFF.

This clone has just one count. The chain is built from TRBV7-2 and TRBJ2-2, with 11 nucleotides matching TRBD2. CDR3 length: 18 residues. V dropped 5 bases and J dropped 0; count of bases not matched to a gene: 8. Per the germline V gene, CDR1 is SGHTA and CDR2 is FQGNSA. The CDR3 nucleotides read TGTGCCAGCAGCAAACGGACTAGCGGGCCCACGAACACCGGGGAGCTGTTTTTT. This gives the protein CASSKRTSGPTNTGELFF.

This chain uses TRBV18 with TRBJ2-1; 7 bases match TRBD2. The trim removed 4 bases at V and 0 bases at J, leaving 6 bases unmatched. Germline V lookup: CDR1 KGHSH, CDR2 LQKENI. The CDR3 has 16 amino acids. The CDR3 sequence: CASSLTLADSYNEQFF. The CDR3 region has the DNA TGTGCCAGCTCACTGACGCTAGCGGACTCCTACAATGAGCAGTTCTTC.

The CDR3 spells CASKQGLNTEAFF. The CDR3 DNA follows: TGTGCCAGTAAACAGGGGCTGAACACTGAAGCTTTCTTT. The rearrangement joins TRBV6-5 to TRBJ1-1; 7 nucleotides line up with TRBD1. Trimming cost V 9 bases and J 0 bases; bases outside gene matches: 4. In germline, CDR1 is MNHEY, CDR2 SVGAGI. This CDR3 region has 13 residues.

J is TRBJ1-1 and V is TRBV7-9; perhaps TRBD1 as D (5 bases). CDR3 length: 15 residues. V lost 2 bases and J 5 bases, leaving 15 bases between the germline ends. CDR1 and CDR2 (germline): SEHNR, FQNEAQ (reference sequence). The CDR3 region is CASSLKSGVRTEAFF. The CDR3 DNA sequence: TGTGCCAGCAGCTTAAAGTCGGGGGTCCGTACTGAAGCTTTCTTT.

The DNA of the CDR3 is TGTGCCAGTACCGGGACAGGGAAAGGCTACACCTTC. Residues: CASTGTGKGYTF. V is TRBV19 and J is TRBJ1-2; 9 nucleotides agree with TRBD1. The length of the CDR3 is 12 residues. The ends lost 7 bases at V and 8 bases at J; junction bases unmatched: 5. Germline loops: CDR1 LNHDA, CDR2 SQIVND (reference sequence).

The CDR3 here is CATSRDRPRQGGYGYTF. In DNA form, the CDR3 reads TGTGCCACCAGCAGAGATCGTCCGAGACAGGGGGGGTATGGCTACACCTTC. The chain uses TRBV15 and TRBJ1-2; 9 bases agree with TRBD1. This CDR3 is built from 17 residues. Per germline, CDR1 LNHNV and CDR2 YYDKDF (reference sequence). J gave up 5 bases and V 0 bases, and 10 bases lay outside the gene matches.

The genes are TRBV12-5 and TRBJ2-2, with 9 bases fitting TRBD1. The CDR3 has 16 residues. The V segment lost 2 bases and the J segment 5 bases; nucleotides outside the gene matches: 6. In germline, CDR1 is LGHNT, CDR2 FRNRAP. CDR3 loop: CASGLTRDRETGELFF. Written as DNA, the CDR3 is TGTGCTAGTGGTTTGACGCGGGACAGGGAGACCGGGGAGCTGTTTTTT.

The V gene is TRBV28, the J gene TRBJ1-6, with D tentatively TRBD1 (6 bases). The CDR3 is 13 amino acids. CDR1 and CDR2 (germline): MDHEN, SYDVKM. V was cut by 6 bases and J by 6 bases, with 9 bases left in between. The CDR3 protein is CASSQGFNSPLHF. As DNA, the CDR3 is TGTGCCAGCAGCCAGGGGTTTAATTCACCCCTCCACTTT.

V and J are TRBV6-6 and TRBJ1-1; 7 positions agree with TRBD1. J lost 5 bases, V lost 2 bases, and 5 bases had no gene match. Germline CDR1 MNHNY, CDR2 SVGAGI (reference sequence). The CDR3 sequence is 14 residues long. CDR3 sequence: CASSYVTGDTEAFF. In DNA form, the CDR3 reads TGTGCCAGCAGTTACGTAACAGGGGATACTGAAGCTTTCTTT.

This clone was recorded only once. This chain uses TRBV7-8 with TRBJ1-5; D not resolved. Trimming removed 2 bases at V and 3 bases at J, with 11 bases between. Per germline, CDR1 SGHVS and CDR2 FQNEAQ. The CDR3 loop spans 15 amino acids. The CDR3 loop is CASSLILGTNQPQHF. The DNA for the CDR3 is TGTGCCAGCAGCTTAATTCTGGGCACCAATCAGCCCCAGCATTTT.

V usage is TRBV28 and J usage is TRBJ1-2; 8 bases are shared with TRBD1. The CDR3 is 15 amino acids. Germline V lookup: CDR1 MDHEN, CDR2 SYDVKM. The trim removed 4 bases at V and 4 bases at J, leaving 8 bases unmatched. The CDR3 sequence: CASSSQGTGVYGYTF. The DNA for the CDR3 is TGTGCCAGCAGTTCTCAGGGGACAGGCGTCTATGGCTACACCTTC.

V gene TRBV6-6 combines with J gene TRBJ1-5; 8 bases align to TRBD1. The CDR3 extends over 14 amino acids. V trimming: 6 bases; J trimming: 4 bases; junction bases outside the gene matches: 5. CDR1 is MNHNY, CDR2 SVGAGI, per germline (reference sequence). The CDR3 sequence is CASRAGQDNQPQHF. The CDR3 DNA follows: TGTGCCAGCAGAGCGGGACAGGATAATCAGCCCCAGCATTTT.